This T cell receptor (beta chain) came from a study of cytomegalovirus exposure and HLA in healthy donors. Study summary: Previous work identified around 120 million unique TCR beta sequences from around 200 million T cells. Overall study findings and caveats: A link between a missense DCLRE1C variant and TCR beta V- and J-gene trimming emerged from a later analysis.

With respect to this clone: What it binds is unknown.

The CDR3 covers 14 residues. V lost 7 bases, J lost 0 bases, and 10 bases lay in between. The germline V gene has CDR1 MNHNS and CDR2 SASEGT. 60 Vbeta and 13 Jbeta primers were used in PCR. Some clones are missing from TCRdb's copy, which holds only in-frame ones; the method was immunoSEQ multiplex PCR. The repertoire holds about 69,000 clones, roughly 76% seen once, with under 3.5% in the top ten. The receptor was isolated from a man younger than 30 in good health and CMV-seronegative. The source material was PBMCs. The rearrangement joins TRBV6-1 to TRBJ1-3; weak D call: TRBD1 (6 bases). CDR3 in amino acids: CASTAGVSGNTIYF. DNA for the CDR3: TGTGCCAGCACCGCAGGGGTCTCTGGAAACACCATATATTTT.